The table lists the clone carrying this T cell receptor beta chain with a few counts. Antigen unknown. Total RNA extraction produced at least 5.5 micrograms (per sample) for the study. It was with a sample-barcoded 5' primer and a J-beta primer mix that a second PCR of about 7 to 12 cycles was run. TCRdb independently ran MiXCR on the 5' RACE reads; one entry per CDR3 protein. Seen here are roughly 860,000 distinct CDR3 sequences, around 62% observed once, and the top ten hold around a quarter. The data are from a study of blood T cells in healthy people across ages. Notes on the study in general: The study regarded diversity estimates from one million T cells as underestimates.

Deletions cut 6 bases from V and 3 bases from J, with 12 bases between. The germline V gene encodes CDR1 LGHDT and CDR2 YNNKEL (reference sequence). The CDR3 has 13 residues. The sequence derives from a man under 40 in good health. This rearrangement joins TRBV3-1 to TRBJ2-7; possibly TRBD1 for D (5 bases). The specimen was blood. The CDR3 region is CASSFGDSYEQYF. CDR3 DNA sequence: TGTGCCAGCAGTTTTGGCGACAGCTACGAGCAGTACTTC.